Presented here are 29 T cell receptor beta chains from one specimen sequenced in a study of blood T cell repertoires in COVID-19. Profiling relied on immunoSEQ multiplex PCR, and the TCRdb table lists in-frame clones only, not all of them. This sample has approximately 120,000 clones, with 80% found just once. Material for sequencing was peripheral blood. These receptors all stem from a human donor in a cohort sampled during active or convalescent COVID-19.

The chain employs TRBV7-9 and TRBJ2-5; 9 positions agree with TRBD2. CDR3 size: 15 residues. V was clipped by 5 bases and J by 2 bases; unmatched bases: 6. Germline loops: CDR1 SEHNR, CDR2 FQNEAQ (reference sequence). CDR3 protein: CASSPGLAFQETQYF. CDR3 nucleotides: TGTGCCAGCAGCCCAGGACTAGCGTTTCAAGAGACCCAGTACTTC.

The chain joins TRBV28 to TRBJ1-2; the D gene is possibly TRBD1 (6 bases). Germline loops: CDR1 MDHEN, CDR2 SYDVKM. V was pared by 3 bases and J by 6 bases, with 8 bases between. The CDR3 has 12 residues. CDR3 loop: CASSLGANGYTF. CDR3 DNA: TGTGCCAGCAGTTTGGGGGCGAATGGCTACACCTTC.

This clone came up once. The genes are TRBV4-3 and TRBJ1-2; a possible D gene is TRBD1 (5 bases). The CDR3 has 17 amino acids. Germline V gene sequence: CDR1 LGHNA, CDR2 YSLEER. The V gene lost 3 bases and the J gene lost 5 bases, with 22 bases spanning the gap. DNA of the CDR3: TGCGCCAGCAGCCAGGGTAGGACCCAAGACAGCTCGTATGGCTACACCTTC. Encoded protein: CASSQGRTQDSSYGYTF.

The chain joins TRBV5-1 to TRBJ2-2, with D possibly being TRBD2 (5 bases). The CDR3 is 13 amino acids. Trimming left V 6 bases short and J 5 bases short, with 11 bases between. Germline CDR1 and CDR2: SGHRS and YFSETQ. The CDR3 protein is CASIRGSTGELFF. The CDR3 nucleotides are TGCGCCAGCATACGAGGGAGTACCGGGGAGCTGTTTTTT.

The chain joins TRBV5-4 to TRBJ2-2; 7 nucleotides line up with TRBD2. Unmatched junction bases numbered 10, after V lost 4 bases and J lost 4 bases. Germline CDR1 SGHNT, CDR2 YYREEE (reference sequence). This CDR3 comprises 16 residues. CDR3 in DNA: TGTGCCAGCAGCCCTGAGTGGGGGGAGGGCACCGGGGAGCTGTTTTTT. Translating it yields CASSPEWGEGTGELFF.

The chain couples TRBV5-4 to TRBJ1-2; 8 nucleotides match TRBD1. Germline values: CDR1 SGHNT, CDR2 YYREEE (reference sequence). The CDR3 is made up of 13 amino acids. The junction had 1 base not matched to a gene; V was cut back by 2 bases and J by 4 bases. In nucleotides, the CDR3 is TGTGCCAGCAGCTTCGACAGGGGCTATGGCTACACCTTC. This sequence encodes CASSFDRGYGYTF.

This clone was found once. This chain connects TRBV27 to TRBJ2-1, with D perhaps matching TRBD2 (5 bases). Per the germline V gene, CDR1 is MNHEY and CDR2 is SMNVEV (reference sequence). The CDR3 runs to 15 residues. V was cut by 8 bases and J by 5 bases, with 19 bases left in between. CDR3 residues: CASRGPVLDHNEQFF. The CDR3 DNA follows: TGTGCCAGCCGAGGACCGGTACTAGATCACAATGAGCAGTTCTTC.

The V gene is TRBV5-1, the J gene TRBJ1-2, with D tentatively TRBD1 (5 bases). There are 13 residues in the CDR3. V was cut by 0 bases and J by 7 bases, with 10 bases left in between. Germline assignment: CDR1 SGHRS and CDR2 YFSETQ. The DNA for the CDR3 is TGCGCCAGCAGCTTGGAGGGGAGGGGTGGCTACACCTTC. Translation: CASSLEGRGGYTF.

CDR3 amino acids: CASSGGIWAKNIQYF. CDR3 DNA sequence: TGTGCCAGCAGCGGCGGCATTTGGGCCAAAAACATTCAGTACTTC. The V and J genes are TRBV7-8 and TRBJ2-4; no reliable D call. Trimming pared 5 bases from V and 1 base from J, leaving 12 bases between. The germline V gene has CDR1 SGHVS and CDR2 FQNEAQ. This CDR3 spans 15 amino acids. The entire variable domain, with the rest obtained from reference TRBV7-8 and TRBJ2-4, is as follows: GAGVSQSPRYKVAKRGQDVALRCDPISGHVSLFWYQQALGQGPEFLTYFQNEAQLDKSGLPSDRFFAERPEGSVSTLKIQRTQQEDSAVYLCASSGGIWAKNIQYFGAGTRLSVL.

The rearrangement links TRBV3-1 (or the pseudogene TRBV3-2) to TRBJ1-6; tentative D call: TRBD1 (6 bases). V was clipped by 4 bases and J by 9 bases, with 13 bases between them. In germline, CDR1 is LGHDT, CDR2 YNNKEL (reference sequence). This CDR3 comprises 14 residues. DNA for the CDR3: TGTGCCAGCAGCCTCCACCAGACAGGTTCACCCCTCCACTTT. Translated, it gives CASSLHQTGSPLHF.

The rearrangement links TRBV2 to TRBJ1-2; tentative D call: TRBD1 (6 bases). The CDR3 is 12 amino acids. The germline V gene encodes CDR1 SNHLY and CDR2 FYNNEI. Trimming removed 9 bases at V and 4 bases at J, with 12 bases between. CDR3 loop: CASAQGPYGYTF. The CDR3 bases are TGTGCCAGTGCACAGGGTCCCTATGGCTACACCTTC.

The V gene is TRBV12-3 or TRBV12-4, the J gene TRBJ2-2; no clear D gene. This CDR3 comprises 13 residues. Deletions cut 4 bases from V and 8 bases from J, with 11 bases between. CDR3 in amino acids: CASSSQGVGELFF. CDR3 coding DNA: TGTGCCAGCAGTTCCCAAGGAGTGGGGGAGCTGTTTTTT.

The gene calls are TRBV24-1 and TRBJ2-3; TRBD2 matches 16 bases. CDR1 is KGHDR, CDR2 SFDVKD, per germline. The CDR3 has 18 residues. With 3 bases clipped from V and 4 bases from J, the junction kept 6 bases outside the gene matches. CDR3 nucleotide sequence: TGTGCCACCAGTGATGCCGGGACTAGCGGGGGGGCCTCAGATACGCAGTATTTT. It translates to CATSDAGTSGGASDTQYF.

This chain uses TRBV4-3 with TRBJ1-1, with 9 bases identical to TRBD1. The CDR3 is made up of 16 amino acids. V was pared by 0 bases and J by 7 bases, with 9 bases of the junction left unmatched. The germline V gene has CDR1 LGHNA and CDR2 YSLEER. CDR3 DNA sequence: TGCGCCAGCAGCCAAGATACCTCGCCGACAGGGGGTGAAGCTTTCTTT. Translation: CASSQDTSPTGGEAFF.

The chain joins TRBV27 to TRBJ1-5; a weak D match, TRBD1 (6 bases). This CDR3 is 14 amino acids long. Germline V gene lookup returns CDR1 MNHEY and CDR2 SMNVEV (reference sequence). The V end was cut by 10 bases, the J end by 3 bases, with 16 bases between. The chain's CDR3 is CATGTTGYNQPQHF. DNA of the CDR3: TGTGCCACGGGGACGACAGGATACAATCAGCCCCAGCATTTT.

The rearrangement joins TRBV9 to TRBJ2-1; 10 nucleotides agree with TRBD2. The V and J ends lost 0 bases and 15 bases, in that order; junction bases with no gene match: 9. The CDR3 extends over 14 amino acids. The germline V gene has CDR1 SGDLS and CDR2 YYNGEE. The CDR3 DNA sequence: TGTGCCAGCAGCGTAGACTTTAGCGGGGGGTGGCGGTTCTTC. Residues: CASSVDFSGGWRFF.

The V gene is TRBV7-8, the J gene TRBJ1-1; D is uncertain. Between the trimmed V and J ends, which lost 3 bases and 4 bases, there was a span of 12 bases. CDR3 length equals 14 residues. CDR1 SGHVS and CDR2 FQNEAQ come from the germline V gene. DNA for the CDR3: TGTGCCAGCAGCTTTTTGAGCGCGTCCACTGAAGCTTTCTTT. Amino acids: CASSFLSASTEAFF.

The chain has TRBV24-1 and TRBJ2-3; D is perhaps TRBD2 (6 bases). The CDR3 extends over 15 amino acids. Germline V gene sequence: CDR1 KGHDR, CDR2 SFDVKD. V lost 7 bases, J lost 2 bases, and 15 bases lay in between. The CDR3 sequence is CATSSTWEDTDTQYF. Here the CDR3 DNA reads TGTGCCACCAGCTCTACGTGGGAGGACACAGATACGCAGTATTTT.

The chain links TRBV13 to TRBJ1-3; D may be TRBD1 (5 bases). The CDR3 has 16 amino acids. With 1 base removed from V and 4 bases from J, the gap between germline ends came to 14 bases. CDR1 is PRHDT, CDR2 FYEKMQ, per germline (reference sequence). The CDR3 protein is CASSLVPGLGGNTIYF. The CDR3 region has the DNA TGTGCCAGCAGCTTAGTTCCAGGGCTAGGGGGAAACACCATATATTTT.

This clone was observed a single time. This may come from a read error, since a much larger clone is one base off. Distinct nucleotide sequences in the sample also encode this CDR3. The rearrangement links TRBV18 to TRBJ2-7, with TRBD2 as a possible D gene (5 bases). V was pared by 3 bases and J by 5 bases, with 8 bases between. From germline, CDR1 is KGHSH and CDR2 LQKENI. The CDR3 runs to 12 residues. CDR3 bases: TGTGCCAGCTCACCTCAGAGGGACGAGCAGTACTTC. Protein product: CASSPQRDEQYF.

The chain is built from TRBV5-1 and TRBJ1-4; D possibly corresponds to TRBD1 (6 bases). Germline CDR1 is SGHRS and CDR2 is YFSETQ. This CDR3 is 12 amino acids long. V was trimmed by 2 bases and J by 8 bases, leaving 7 bases between them. The CDR3 spells CASSFTGEKLFF. The CDR3 nucleotides are TGCGCCAGCAGCTTTACAGGGGAAAAACTGTTTTTT.

V and J are TRBV6-4 and TRBJ2-1; possible D gene TRBD1, 5 bases. The CDR3 is 12 residues long. Germline assignment: CDR1 MRHNA and CDR2 SNTAGT. Deletions cut 2 bases from V and 6 bases from J, with 5 bases between. CDR3 bases: TGTGCCAGCAGTGACAGGGGCAATGAGCAGTTCTTC. This sequence encodes CASSDRGNEQFF.

V gene TRBV11-2 combines with J gene TRBJ1-1; 8 bases agree with TRBD1. V gave up 5 bases and J gave up 3 bases; unmatched junction bases: 8. The CDR3 has 15 residues. Germline V lookup: CDR1 SGHAT, CDR2 FQNNGV. In DNA form, the CDR3 reads TGTGCCAGCAGCGGACCAGGGGGCCTGGACACTGAAGCTTTCTTT. It yields the protein CASSGPGGLDTEAFF.

V is TRBV6-4 and J is TRBJ1-1; D perhaps matches TRBD1 (6 bases). The CDR3 has 15 residues. V lost 8 bases and J 3 bases, leaving 19 bases between the germline ends. Germline values: CDR1 MRHNA, CDR2 SNTAGT. CDR3 DNA sequence: TGTGCCAGCCGTAAAGAACAGGGTGCCCACACTGAAGCTTTCTTT. It specifies CASRKEQGAHTEAFF.

Only one count was recorded for this clone. The chain couples TRBV4-3 to TRBJ2-1; 8 nucleotides line up with TRBD1. The CDR3 contains 14 residues. Germline V gene sequence: CDR1 LGHNA, CDR2 YSLEER. The trim removed 2 bases at V and 7 bases at J, leaving 4 bases unmatched. As DNA, the CDR3 is TGCGCCAGCAGCCAAAATTACAGGGGGAATGAGCAGTTCTTC. Encoded protein: CASSQNYRGNEQFF.

V usage is TRBV14 and J usage is TRBJ1-1; no firm D call. CDR1 and CDR2 from the germline V gene are SGHDN and FVKESK. V was pared by 3 bases and J by 0 bases, with 8 bases between. The CDR3 spans 14 residues. The CDR3 DNA reads TGTGCCAGCAGCCATCTACAGTTGAACACTGAAGCTTTCTTT. Encoded protein: CASSHLQLNTEAFF.

The chain carries TRBV6-8 and TRBJ1-2, with D possibly matching TRBD1 (6 bases). Trimming shortened V by 2 bases and J by 1 base, and 11 bases separated the two germline ends. The CDR3 consists of 15 residues. Germline V lookup: CDR1 MNHGY, CDR2 SAAAGT. This CDR3 reads CASSYTQGNNYGYTF. The CDR3, as DNA: TGTGCCAGCAGTTACACGCAGGGGAATAACTATGGCTACACCTTC.

In nucleotides, the CDR3 is TGTGCCAGCAATCCGGACAGCTACAATGAGCAGTTCTTC. Translated: CASNPDSYNEQFF. The rearrangement links TRBV6-6 to TRBJ2-1; TRBD1 might be the D (6 bases). The CDR3 is made up of 13 amino acids. Germline V CDR1 and CDR2: MNHNY, SVGAGI (reference sequence). V lost 7 bases and J lost 3, with 10 bases in between.

The V and J genes are TRBV7-9 and TRBJ1-1, with no clear D. The CDR3 spans 14 residues. Trimming took off 1 base at V and 1 base at J, with 7 bases between the two ends. CDR1 and CDR2 (germline): SEHNR, FQNEAQ (reference sequence). The CDR3 is CASSLGRKNTEAFF. The CDR3 DNA is TGTGCCAGCAGCTTAGGCAGAAAGAACACTGAAGCTTTCTTT.